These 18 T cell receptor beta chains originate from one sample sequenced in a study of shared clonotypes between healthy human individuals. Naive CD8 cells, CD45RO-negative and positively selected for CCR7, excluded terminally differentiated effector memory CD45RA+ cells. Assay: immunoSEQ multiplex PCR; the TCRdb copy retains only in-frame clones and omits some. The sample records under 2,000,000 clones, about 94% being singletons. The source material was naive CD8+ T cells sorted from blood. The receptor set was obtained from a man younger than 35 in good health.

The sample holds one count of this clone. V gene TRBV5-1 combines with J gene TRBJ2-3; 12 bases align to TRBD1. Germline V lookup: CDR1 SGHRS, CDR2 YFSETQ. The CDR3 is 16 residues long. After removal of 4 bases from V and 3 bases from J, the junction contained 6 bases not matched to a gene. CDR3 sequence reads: CASSPRDRGLTDTQYF. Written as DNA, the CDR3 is TGCGCCAGCAGCCCCAGGGACAGGGGGCTAACAGATACGCAGTATTTT.

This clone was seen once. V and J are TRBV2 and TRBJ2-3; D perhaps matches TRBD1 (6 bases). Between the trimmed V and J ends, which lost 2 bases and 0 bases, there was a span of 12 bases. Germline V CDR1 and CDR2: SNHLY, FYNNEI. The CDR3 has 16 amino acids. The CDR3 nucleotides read TGTGCCAGCAGTGAATCGCGGACAGACAGCACAGATACGCAGTATTTT. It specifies CASSESRTDSTDTQYF.

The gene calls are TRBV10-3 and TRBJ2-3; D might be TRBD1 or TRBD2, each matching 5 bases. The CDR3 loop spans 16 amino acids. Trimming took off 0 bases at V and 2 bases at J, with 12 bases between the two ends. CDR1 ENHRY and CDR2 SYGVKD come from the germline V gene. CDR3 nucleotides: TGTGCCATCAGTGAGTCGGGGGTCGGATACACAGATACGCAGTATTTT. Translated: CAISESGVGYTDTQYF.

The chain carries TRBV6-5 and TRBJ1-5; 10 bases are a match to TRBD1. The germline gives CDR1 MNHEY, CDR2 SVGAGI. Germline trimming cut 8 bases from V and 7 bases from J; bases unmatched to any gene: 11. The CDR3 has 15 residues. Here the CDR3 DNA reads TGTGCCAGCGGGGGCGGACAGGGGGTTTCCCAGCCCCAGCATTTT. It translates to CASGGGQGVSQPQHF.

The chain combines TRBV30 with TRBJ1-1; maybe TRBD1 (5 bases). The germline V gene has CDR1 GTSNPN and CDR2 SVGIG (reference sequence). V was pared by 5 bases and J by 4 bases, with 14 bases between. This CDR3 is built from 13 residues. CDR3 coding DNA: TGTGCCTGGGGTCTTGGGGGGAGCACTGAAGCTTTCTTT. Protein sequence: CAWGLGGSTEAFF. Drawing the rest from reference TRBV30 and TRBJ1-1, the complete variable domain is SQTIHQWPATLVQPVGSPLSLECTVEGTSNPNLYWYRQAAGRGLQLLFYSVGIGQISSEVPQNLSASRPQDRQFILSSKKLLLSDSGFYLCAWGLGGSTEAFFGQGTRLTVV.

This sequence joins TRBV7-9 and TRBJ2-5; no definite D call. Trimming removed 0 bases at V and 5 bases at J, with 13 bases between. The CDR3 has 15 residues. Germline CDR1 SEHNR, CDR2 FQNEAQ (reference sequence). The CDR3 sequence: CASSLARSEEETQYF. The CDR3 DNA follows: TGTGCCAGCAGCTTAGCCAGGAGCGAGGAGGAGACCCAGTACTTC.

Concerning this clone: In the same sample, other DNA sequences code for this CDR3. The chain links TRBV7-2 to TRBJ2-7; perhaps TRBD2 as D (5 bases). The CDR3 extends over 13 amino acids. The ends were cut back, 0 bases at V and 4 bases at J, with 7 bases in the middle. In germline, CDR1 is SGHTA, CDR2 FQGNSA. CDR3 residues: CASSLAIAYEQYF. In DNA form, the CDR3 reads TGTGCCAGCAGCTTAGCGATAGCGTACGAGCAGTACTTC.

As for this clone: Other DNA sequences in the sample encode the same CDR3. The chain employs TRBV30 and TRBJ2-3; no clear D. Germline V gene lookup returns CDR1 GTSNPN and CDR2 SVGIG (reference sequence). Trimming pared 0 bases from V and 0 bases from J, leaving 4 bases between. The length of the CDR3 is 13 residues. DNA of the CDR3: TGTGCCTGGAGTGTAGTTAGCACAGATACGCAGTATTTT. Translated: CAWSVVSTDTQYF.

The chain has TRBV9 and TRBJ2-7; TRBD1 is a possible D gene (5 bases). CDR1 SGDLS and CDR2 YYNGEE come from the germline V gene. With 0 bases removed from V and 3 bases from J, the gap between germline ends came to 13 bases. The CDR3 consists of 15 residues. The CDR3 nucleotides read TGTGCCAGCAGCGTAGGACAGTCGCCAGACTACGAGCAGTACTTC. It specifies CASSVGQSPDYEQYF.

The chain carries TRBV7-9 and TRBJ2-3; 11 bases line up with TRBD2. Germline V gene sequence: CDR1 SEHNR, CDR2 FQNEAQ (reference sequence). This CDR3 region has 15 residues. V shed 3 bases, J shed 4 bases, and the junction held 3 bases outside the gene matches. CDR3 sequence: CASSLVLAGADTQYF. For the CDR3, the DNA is TGTGCCAGCAGCTTGGTACTAGCGGGGGCAGATACGCAGTATTTT.

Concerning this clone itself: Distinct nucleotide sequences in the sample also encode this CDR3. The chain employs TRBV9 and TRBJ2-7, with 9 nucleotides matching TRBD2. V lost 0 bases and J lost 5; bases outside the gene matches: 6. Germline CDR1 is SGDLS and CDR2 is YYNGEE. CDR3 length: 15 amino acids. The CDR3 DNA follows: TGTGCCAGCAGCGTAGGCGGTAGCGGGGGCAACGAGCAGTACTTC. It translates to CASSVGGSGGNEQYF.

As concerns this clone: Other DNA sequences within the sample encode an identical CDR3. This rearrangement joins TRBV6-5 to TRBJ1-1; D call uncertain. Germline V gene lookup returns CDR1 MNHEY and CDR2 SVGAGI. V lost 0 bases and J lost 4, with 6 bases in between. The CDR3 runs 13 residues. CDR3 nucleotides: TGTGCCAGCAGTTACTCGGAAAGCACTGAAGCTTTCTTT. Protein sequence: CASSYSESTEAFF.

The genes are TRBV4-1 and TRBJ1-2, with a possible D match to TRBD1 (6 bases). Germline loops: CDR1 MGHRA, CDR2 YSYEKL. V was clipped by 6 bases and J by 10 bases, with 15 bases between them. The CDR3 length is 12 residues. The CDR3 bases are TGCGCCAGCAGATCAGGGGAAGCAGACTACACCTTC. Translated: CASRSGEADYTF.

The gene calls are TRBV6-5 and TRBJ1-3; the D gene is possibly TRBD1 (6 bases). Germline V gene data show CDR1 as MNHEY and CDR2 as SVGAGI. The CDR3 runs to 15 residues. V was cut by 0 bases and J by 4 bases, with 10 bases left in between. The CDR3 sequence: CASSYSTGLGNTIYF. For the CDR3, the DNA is TGTGCCAGCAGTTACTCTACAGGGCTCGGAAACACCATATATTTT.

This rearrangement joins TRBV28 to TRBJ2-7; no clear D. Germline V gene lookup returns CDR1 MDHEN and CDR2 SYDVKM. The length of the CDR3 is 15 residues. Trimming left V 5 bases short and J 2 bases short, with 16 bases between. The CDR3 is CASSPISHTPYEQYF. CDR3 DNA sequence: TGTGCCAGCAGTCCTATTAGTCATACTCCCTACGAGCAGTACTTC.

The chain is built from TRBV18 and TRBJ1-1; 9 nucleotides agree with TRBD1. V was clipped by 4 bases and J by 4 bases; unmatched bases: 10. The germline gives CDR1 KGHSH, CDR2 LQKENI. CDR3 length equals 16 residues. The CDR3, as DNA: TGTGCCAGCTCACACGACTGGGACAGGGAAGGCACTGAAGCTTTCTTT. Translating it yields CASSHDWDREGTEAFF.

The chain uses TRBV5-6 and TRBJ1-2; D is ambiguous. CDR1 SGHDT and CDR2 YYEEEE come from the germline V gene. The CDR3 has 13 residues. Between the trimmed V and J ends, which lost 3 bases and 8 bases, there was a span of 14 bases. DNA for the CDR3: TGTGCCAGCAGCTCCCCGAGTGCGCGCGGCTACACCTTC. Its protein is CASSSPSARGYTF.

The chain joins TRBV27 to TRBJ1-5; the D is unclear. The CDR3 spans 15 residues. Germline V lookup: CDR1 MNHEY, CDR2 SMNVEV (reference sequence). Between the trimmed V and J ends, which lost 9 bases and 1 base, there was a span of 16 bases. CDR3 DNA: TGTGCCAGTTCCAGGTTTGGGGAGAGCAATCAGCCCCAGCATTTT. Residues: CASSRFGESNQPQHF.